The rows below give T cell receptor beta chains drawn from one sample of a study of post-analysis software for immune sequencing data. Each CDR3 protein gets one entry after TCRdb re-called the PCR reads with MiXCR. The table shows hundreds of thousands of distinct CDR3 sequences, with approximately 57% occurring only once. Sequenced material: blood. These receptors all stem from a girl under 18 with multiple sclerosis. CDR3s include the opening cysteine and the closing phenylalanine or tryptophan. The D gene is left open where the match is weak. Size is omitted from some rows. Given values are once, few, many or a class for expanded clones.

CDR3: CASSLEASGELFF; D: -; V: TRBV11-2; J: TRBJ2-2; size: -
CDR3: CASSLRREQPQHF; D: -; V: TRBV5-6; J: TRBJ1-5; size: -
CDR3: CASSLGRGRGSYEQYF; D: -; V: TRBV11-2; J: TRBJ2-7; size: few
CDR3: CAGAVRNEQFF; D: -; V: TRBV7-8; J: TRBJ2-1; size: -
CDR3: CASSSWLGGVTSYEQYF; D: -; V: TRBV7-6; J: TRBJ2-7; size: few
CDR3: CASSPTNSVYIQYF; D: -; V: TRBV7-2; J: TRBJ2-4; size: -
CDR3: CASSVRSTADYGYTF; D: -; V: TRBV9; J: TRBJ1-2; size: many
CDR3: CASSFSRGGPSDEQFF; D: TRBD2; V: TRBV12-3/TRBV12-4; J: TRBJ2-1; size: -
CDR3: CASGTSRETQYF; D: -; V: TRBV12-3/TRBV12-4; J: TRBJ2-5; size: -
CDR3: CSVRKGTGSYEQYF; D: TRBD1; V: TRBV29-1; J: TRBJ2-7; size: few
CDR3: CAISKMGSTDTQYF; D: -; V: TRBV6-2/TRBV6-3; J: TRBJ2-3; size: once
CDR3: CASSSGQGARSAFF; D: TRBD1; V: TRBV5-1; J: TRBJ1-1; size: -
CDR3: CSARVGGAGGAYEQYF; D: TRBD2; V: TRBV20-1; J: TRBJ2-7; size: -
CDR3: CASSPTAAFQETQYF; D: -; V: TRBV7-3; J: TRBJ2-5; size: -
CDR3: CASSQDAESGGYTF; D: -; V: TRBV4-1; J: TRBJ1-2; size: -
CDR3: CAISGAATTGELFF; D: -; V: TRBV10-3; J: TRBJ2-2; size: -
CDR3: CASSSVGGFKETQYF; D: -; V: TRBV9; J: TRBJ2-5; size: -
CDR3: CASSPAGAAYEQYF; D: TRBD2; V: TRBV18; J: TRBJ2-7; size: -
CDR3: CSVVGLKETQYF; D: -; V: TRBV29-1; J: TRBJ2-5; size: -
CDR3: CSASRGGSYEQYF; D: -; V: TRBV20-1; J: TRBJ2-7; size: -
CDR3: CASSLSASAYEQYF; D: -; V: TRBV7-9; J: -; size: -
CDR3: CASSLVVAGGRGDTQYF; D: TRBD2; V: TRBV7-8; J: TRBJ2-3; size: -
CDR3: CASSVGPQGSYEQYF; D: -; V: TRBV9; J: TRBJ2-7; size: few
CDR3: CASSQRSQGQYF; D: -; V: TRBV14; J: TRBJ2-7; size: -
CDR3: CSVGTGRRTDTQYF; D: -; V: TRBV29-1; J: TRBJ2-3; size: few
CDR3: CASSLLTSGGAVDTQYF; D: TRBD2; V: TRBV5-1; J: TRBJ2-3; size: -
CDR3: CASLYRDTDEQYF; D: -; V: TRBV2; J: -; size: -
CDR3: CATRTRMEKLFF; D: -; V: TRBV6-5; J: TRBJ1-4; size: few
CDR3: CASTHRGGGSFSTDTQYF; D: -; V: TRBV12-3/TRBV12-4; J: TRBJ2-3; size: few